At least ten counts were recorded for the clone carrying this T cell receptor beta chain. The CDR3 has 10 amino acids. Germline assignment: CDR1 SQVTM and CDR2 ANQGSEA. Trimming stripped 0 bases from V and 6 bases from J, with 2 bases between. The data stem from a study of breast tumors, draining lymph nodes, adjacent tissues. From the multiplex PCR reads, TCRdb called clonotypes with MiXCR, one entry per CDR3 protein. This sample has some 230,000 distinct CDR3 sequences; about 34% occur once, and the top ten carry over 3.5%. Breast cancer patients provided tissue from their axillary draining lymph nodes.

The sequencing sample was made of axillary lymph node tissue. The chain joins TRBV29-1 to TRBJ2-5; unclear D gene. The sequence was collected from a female donor with breast cancer. Some clones in this sample may be carry-over from other donors' samples. CDR3 DNA: TGCAGCGTTGAAGAGAAGACCCAGTACTTC. Protein product: CSVEEKTQYF.